The clone carrying this T cell receptor (beta chain) showed up just once. Its antigen is undetermined. 60 Vbeta and 13 Jbeta primers were used in PCR. Study processing details: Later reanalysis found around 74 million unique TCR beta chains, around 9.9 million of them shared. The protocol was immunoSEQ multiplex PCR, while the TCRdb copy is restricted to in-frame clones and leaves out a portion. Clonal size and the V and J genes are those of that table, whereas D and trimming came from the DNA. The sample holds about 110,000 clones; approximately 76% are singletons and the top ten take around 7.7%. The sample belongs to a study of cytomegalovirus exposure and HLA in healthy donors. General study findings and limits: Later, TCR association rates were found to vary by HLA locus, highest for DRB1 and lowest for HLA-C. The listing of roughly 160 TCR beta chains classed them as cytomegalovirus-associated. TCR beta V- and J-gene trimming was later associated with a missense DCLRE1C variant.

The CDR3 totals 16 residues. Germline loops: CDR1 SGHDN, CDR2 FVKESK. V was pared by 4 bases and J by 6 bases, with 9 bases of the junction left unmatched. This TCR derives from a man in his forties in good health and CMV-seronegative. Sequencing was carried out using PBMCs. The chain employs TRBV14 and TRBJ2-7; 13 bases agree with TRBD2. The CDR3 DNA is TGTGCCAGCAGCCCCTCCGGACTAGCGGGGGTAGGCGAGCAGTACTTC. Residues: CASSPSGLAGVGEQYF.